These 21 T cell receptor beta chains share one sample of origin, sequenced in a study of cytomegalovirus exposure and HLA in healthy donors. Use of 60 Vbeta and 13 Jbeta primers characterized the PCR. TCRdb keeps only in-frame clones here, not all; method: immunoSEQ multiplex PCR. The sample lists 85,000 to 90,000 clones, over 80% occurring once. Specimen: PBMCs. The receptors stem from a man aged 18 to 30 in good health and CMV-seronegative.

As for this clone: Additional DNA sequences in this sample encode the identical CDR3. This chain joins TRBV5-1 and TRBJ2-3, with TRBD2 as a possible D gene (6 bases). The germline V gene has CDR1 SGHRS and CDR2 YFSETQ. Trimming shortened V by 1 base and J by 1 base, and 7 bases separated the two germline ends. The CDR3 consists of 14 residues. The CDR3 here is CASSLSGRTDTQYF. The CDR3 nucleotides read TGCGCCAGCAGCTTGAGCGGGCGCACAGATACGCAGTATTTT.

This rearrangement joins TRBV28 to TRBJ2-7; 10 bases agree with TRBD1. Germline trimming cut 4 bases from V and 5 bases from J; bases unmatched to any gene: 5. This CDR3 is built from 14 residues. Germline V gene data show CDR1 as MDHEN and CDR2 as SYDVKM. CDR3 coding DNA: TGTGCCAGCAGTTGGGACAGGGGTTCCGACGAGCAGTACTTC. Residues: CASSWDRGSDEQYF.

The chain carries TRBV6-1 and TRBJ2-7; 10 bases are a match to TRBD2. Germline V gives CDR1 MNHNS, CDR2 SASEGT. Trimming cost V 5 bases and J 2 bases; bases outside gene matches: 3. The CDR3 covers 14 residues. CDR3 sequence: CASSRTSGAYEQYF. The CDR3 bases are TGTGCCAGCAGTAGGACTAGCGGAGCCTACGAGCAGTACTTC.

This clone was observed once. This sequence joins TRBV18 and TRBJ2-3; 10 bases are shared with TRBD1. Germline CDR1 reads KGHSH; CDR2 reads LQKENI. The CDR3 contains 18 residues. J gave up 5 bases and V 3 bases, and 14 bases lay outside the gene matches. The CDR3 DNA follows: TGTGCCAGCTCACCCTTGAACTCCGGGACAGGGGTACAAGATACGCAGTATTTT. This gives the protein CASSPLNSGTGVQDTQYF.

The rearrangement joins TRBV9 to TRBJ2-1; maybe TRBD2 (6 bases). V lost 4 bases to trimming and J lost 15 bases, with 17 bases between them. The CDR3 totals 12 residues. CDR1 SGDLS and CDR2 YYNGEE come from the germline V gene. In nucleotides, the CDR3 is TGTGCCAGCAGCCGGGCAGTGAGGGAGGTGTTCTTC. Its translation is CASSRAVREVFF. Full variable domain (outside the CDR3, taken from reference TRBV9 and TRBJ2-1): DSGVTQTPKHLITATGQRVTLRCSPRSGDLSVYWYQQSLDQGLQFLIQYYNGEERAKGNILERFSAQQFPDLHSELNLSSLELGDSALYFCASSRAVREVFFGPGTRLTVL.

The chain combines TRBV2 with TRBJ1-6; 7 bases fit TRBD1. The CDR3 is 15 amino acids. Losses at the gene ends were 2 bases for V and 7 bases for J; bases not matched to a gene: 5. Germline-derived CDR1 and CDR2 are SNHLY and FYNNEI. CDR3 DNA sequence: TGTGCCAGCAGTGAACGCGGGACAGACAATTCACCCCTCCACTTT. It is translated as CASSERGTDNSPLHF.

The chain has TRBV2 and TRBJ2-5; 10 bases are shared with TRBD2. CDR3 size: 15 residues. Looked up from germline, CDR1 is SNHLY and CDR2 is FYNNEI. With 7 bases clipped from V and 5 bases from J, the junction kept 10 bases outside the gene matches. The CDR3 DNA follows: TGTGCCAGCATAATAGGGACTAGCGTTTGGGAGACCCAGTACTTC. This sequence encodes CASIIGTSVWETQYF.

The DNA of the CDR3 is TGCGCCAGCAGCTTGTCGGGACAAGGGCTTCCACCCTACACCTTC. Amino acids: CASSLSGQGLPPYTF. V and J are TRBV5-1 and TRBJ1-2; perhaps TRBD1 as D (6 bases). Trimming cost V 1 base and J 10 bases, with 20 bases left between them. The V gene's germline CDR1 is SGHRS and CDR2 YFSETQ. The CDR3 loop spans 15 amino acids.

The chain carries TRBV6-5 and TRBJ1-2; weak D call: TRBD1 (6 bases). The germline V and J ends were trimmed by 0 bases and 4 bases, with 15 bases remaining between them. Germline assignment: CDR1 MNHEY and CDR2 SVGAGI. CDR3 length: 16 residues. The CDR3 loop is CASSYSISDSFYGYTF. The CDR3 DNA sequence: TGTGCCAGCAGTTACTCGATATCGGACAGCTTCTATGGCTACACCTTC.

The J gene is TRBJ2-7, the V gene TRBV5-1, with 9 bases identical to TRBD1. CDR1 SGHRS and CDR2 YFSETQ come from the germline V gene. The CDR3 extends over 16 amino acids. The junction had 10 bases not matched to a gene; V was cut back by 4 bases and J by 2 bases. CDR3 nucleotides: TGCGCCAGCAGCGACAAATGGGACAGGGATACCTACGAGCAGTACTTC. It specifies CASSDKWDRDTYEQYF.

V gene TRBV18 combines with J gene TRBJ1-3; 8 bases line up with TRBD1. The CDR3 runs to 13 residues. After removal of 8 bases from V and 1 base from J, the junction contained 1 base not matched to a gene. Germline loops: CDR1 KGHSH, CDR2 LQKENI. CDR3 loop: CASRQGSGNTIYF. The CDR3, as DNA: TGTGCCAGCCGACAGGGGTCTGGAAACACCATATATTTT.

The chain carries TRBV25-1 and TRBJ2-5, with a possible D match to TRBD2 (6 bases). This CDR3 is 16 amino acids long. V was trimmed by 1 base and J by 5 bases, leaving 17 bases between them. In germline, CDR1 is MGHDK, CDR2 SYGVNS. CDR3 region: CASSEFPRETNETQYF. As DNA, the CDR3 is TGTGCCAGCAGTGAATTCCCCCGGGAGACCAATGAGACCCAGTACTTC.

This chain uses TRBV28 with TRBJ2-7; possible D gene TRBD1, 6 bases. CDR1 MDHEN and CDR2 SYDVKM come from the germline V gene. Trimming took off 6 bases at V and 3 bases at J, with 12 bases between the two ends. The CDR3 contains 13 residues. CDR3 sequence: CASSLRGLYEQYF. CDR3 bases: TGTGCCAGCAGCCTCAGGGGTCTCTACGAGCAGTACTTC.

The chain has TRBV6-1 and TRBJ1-2; TRBD1 matches 7 bases. Trimming took 5 bases from V and 5 from J; bases not matched to a gene: 8. The CDR3 contains 14 residues. Germline V lookup: CDR1 MNHNS, CDR2 SASEGT. The chain's CDR3 is CASSSPDRVYGYTF. Here the CDR3 DNA reads TGTGCCAGCAGTTCCCCAGACAGGGTGTATGGCTACACCTTC.

This clone came up once. J is TRBJ2-7 and V is TRBV5-4; 7 bases are a match to TRBD1. The ends lost 1 base at V and 1 base at J; junction bases unmatched: 2. This CDR3 is 14 amino acids long. Germline loops: CDR1 SGHNT, CDR2 YYREEE (reference sequence). Here the CDR3 reads CASSLKDRSYEQYF. CDR3 DNA: TGTGCCAGCAGCTTGAAGGACAGGTCCTACGAGCAGTACTTC.

The rearrangement joins TRBV18 to TRBJ2-3, with TRBD2 as a possible D gene (5 bases). V was pared by 1 base and J by 0 bases, with 11 bases between. The CDR3 has 16 amino acids. Germline values: CDR1 KGHSH, CDR2 LQKENI. Here the CDR3 DNA reads TGTGCCAGCTCACCACGAGGACGGACTAGCACAGATACGCAGTATTTT. It yields the protein CASSPRGRTSTDTQYF.

The chain carries TRBV15 and TRBJ2-1; possible D gene TRBD2, 6 bases. The V and J ends lost 0 bases and 9 bases respectively, with 21 bases between them. The CDR3 consists of 17 residues. CDR1 is LNHNV, CDR2 YYDKDF, per germline (reference sequence). The CDR3 sequence is CATSRDDYGGAGGEQFF. The CDR3, as DNA: TGTGCCACCAGCAGAGATGATTATGGGGGAGCGGGCGGTGAGCAGTTCTTC.

The rearrangement links TRBV29-1 to TRBJ2-1; D not resolved. This CDR3 comprises 13 residues. The germline gives CDR1 SQVTM, CDR2 ANQGSEA. For the CDR3, the DNA is TGCAGTGCCGTCCCATCCCCGCGTAGTGAGCAGTTCTTC. It yields the protein CSAVPSPRSEQFF.

The chain couples TRBV28 to TRBJ2-7; D might be TRBD2 (6 bases). The V end was cut by 7 bases, the J end by 2 bases, with 18 bases between. CDR1 and CDR2 (germline): MDHEN, SYDVKM. This CDR3 is built from 15 residues. CDR3 region: CASTLAGSSPYEQYF. CDR3 coding DNA: TGTGCCAGCACCCTCGCCGGGAGCTCCCCCTACGAGCAGTACTTC.

V and J are TRBV5-1 and TRBJ2-6, with D tentatively TRBD2 (5 bases). The ends were cut back, 5 bases at V and 0 bases at J, with 12 bases in the middle. The CDR3 sequence is 16 residues long. The germline gives CDR1 SGHRS, CDR2 YFSETQ. In DNA, the CDR3 is TGCGCCAGCAGTGGGAGTGTGGGCTCTGGGGCCAACGTCCTGACTTTC. Its protein product is CASSGSVGSGANVLTF. Variable domain in full (rest from reference TRBV5-1 and TRBJ2-6): KAGVTQTPRYLIKTRGQQVTLSCSPISGHRSVSWYQQTPGQGLQFLFEYFSETQRNKGNFPGRFSGRQFSNSRSEMNVSTLELGDSALYLCASSGSVGSGANVLTFGAGSRLTVL.

This clone was picked up one time. V is TRBV4-3 and J is TRBJ1-6; 7 bases line up with TRBD1. The CDR3 contains 14 residues. V gave up 1 base and J gave up 13 bases; unmatched junction bases: 7. Germline-derived CDR1 and CDR2 are LGHNA and YSLEER. The CDR3 protein is CASSQGQGLQPLHF. CDR3 nucleotides: TGCGCCAGCAGCCAAGGACAGGGCTTACAGCCCCTCCACTTT.